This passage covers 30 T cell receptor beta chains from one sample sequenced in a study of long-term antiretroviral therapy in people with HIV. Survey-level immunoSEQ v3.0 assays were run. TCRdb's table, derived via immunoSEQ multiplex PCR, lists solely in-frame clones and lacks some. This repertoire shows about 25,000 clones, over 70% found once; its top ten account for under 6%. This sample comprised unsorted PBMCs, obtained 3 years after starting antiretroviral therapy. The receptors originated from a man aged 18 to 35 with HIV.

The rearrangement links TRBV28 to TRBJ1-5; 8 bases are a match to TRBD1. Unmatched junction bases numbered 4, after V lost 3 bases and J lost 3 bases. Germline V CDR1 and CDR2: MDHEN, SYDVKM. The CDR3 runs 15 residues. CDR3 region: CASSFLDRDNQPQHF. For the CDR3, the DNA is TGTGCCAGCAGTTTTTTGGACAGGGACAATCAGCCCCAGCATTTT.

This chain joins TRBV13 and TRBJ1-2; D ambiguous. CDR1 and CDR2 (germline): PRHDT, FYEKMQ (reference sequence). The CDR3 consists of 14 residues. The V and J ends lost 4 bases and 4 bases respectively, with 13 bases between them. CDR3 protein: CASSSGGVSYGYTF. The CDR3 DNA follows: TGTGCCAGCAGCTCAGGTGGCGTATCCTATGGCTACACCTTC.

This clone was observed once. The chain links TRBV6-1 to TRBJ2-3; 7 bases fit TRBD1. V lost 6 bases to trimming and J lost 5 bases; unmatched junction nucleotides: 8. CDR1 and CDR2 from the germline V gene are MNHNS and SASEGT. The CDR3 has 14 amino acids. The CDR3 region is CASRADREVDTQYF. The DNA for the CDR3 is TGTGCCAGCAGAGCAGACAGGGAAGTAGATACGCAGTATTTT.

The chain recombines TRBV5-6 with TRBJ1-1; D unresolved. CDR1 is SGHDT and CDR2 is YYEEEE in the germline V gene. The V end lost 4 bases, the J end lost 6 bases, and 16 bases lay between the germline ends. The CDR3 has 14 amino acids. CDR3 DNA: TGTGCCAGCAGCCAAGGTCCGGCCCAGGCTGAAGCTTTCTTT. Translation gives CASSQGPAQAEAFF.

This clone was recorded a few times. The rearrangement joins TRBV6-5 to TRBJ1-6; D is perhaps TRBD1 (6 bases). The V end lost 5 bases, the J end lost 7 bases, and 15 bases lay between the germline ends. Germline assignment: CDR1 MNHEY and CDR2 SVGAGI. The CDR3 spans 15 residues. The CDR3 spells CASSPQGTVNSPLHF. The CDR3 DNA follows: TGTGCCAGCAGTCCCCAGGGGACGGTAAATTCACCCCTCCACTTT.

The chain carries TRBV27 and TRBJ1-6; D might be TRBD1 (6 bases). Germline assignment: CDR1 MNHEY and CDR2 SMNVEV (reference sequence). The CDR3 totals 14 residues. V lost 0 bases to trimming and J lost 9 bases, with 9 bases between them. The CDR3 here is CASSLSGAGSPLHF. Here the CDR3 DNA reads TGTGCCAGCAGTTTATCGGGGGCCGGTTCACCCCTCCACTTT.

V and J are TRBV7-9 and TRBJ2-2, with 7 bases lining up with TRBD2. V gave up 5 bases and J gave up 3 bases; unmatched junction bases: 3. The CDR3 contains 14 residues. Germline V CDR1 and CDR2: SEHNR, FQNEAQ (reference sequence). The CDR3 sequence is CASSLRGDTGELFF. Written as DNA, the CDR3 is TGTGCCAGCAGCCTCCGGGGGGACACCGGGGAGCTGTTTTTT.

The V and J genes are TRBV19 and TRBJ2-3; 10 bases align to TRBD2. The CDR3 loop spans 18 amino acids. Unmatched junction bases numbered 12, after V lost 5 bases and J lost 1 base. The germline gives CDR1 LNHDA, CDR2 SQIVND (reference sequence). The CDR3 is CASSSGAYLAGGTDTQYF. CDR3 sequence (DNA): TGTGCCAGTAGTTCGGGGGCCTACCTAGCGGGGGGCACAGATACGCAGTATTTT.

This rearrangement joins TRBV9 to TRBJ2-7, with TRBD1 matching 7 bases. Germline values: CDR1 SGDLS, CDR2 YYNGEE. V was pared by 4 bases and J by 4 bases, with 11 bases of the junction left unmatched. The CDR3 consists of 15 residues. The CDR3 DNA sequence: TGTGCCAGCAGCTCTCAACAGGGGATCATGTACGAGCAGTACTTC. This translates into CASSSQQGIMYEQYF.

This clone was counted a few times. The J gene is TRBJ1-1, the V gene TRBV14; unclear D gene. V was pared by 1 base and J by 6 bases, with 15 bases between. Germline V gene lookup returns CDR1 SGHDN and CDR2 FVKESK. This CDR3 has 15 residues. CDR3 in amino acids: CASSQVAGSGSEAFF. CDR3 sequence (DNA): TGTGCCAGCAGCCAAGTTGCAGGATCGGGATCTGAAGCTTTCTTT. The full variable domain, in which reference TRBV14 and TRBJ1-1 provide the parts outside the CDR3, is EAGVTQFPSHSVIEKGQTVTLRCDPISGHDNLYWYRRVMGKEIKFLLHFVKESKQDESGMPNNRFLAERTGGTYSTLKVQPAELEDSGVYFCASSQVAGSGSEAFFGQGTRLTVV.

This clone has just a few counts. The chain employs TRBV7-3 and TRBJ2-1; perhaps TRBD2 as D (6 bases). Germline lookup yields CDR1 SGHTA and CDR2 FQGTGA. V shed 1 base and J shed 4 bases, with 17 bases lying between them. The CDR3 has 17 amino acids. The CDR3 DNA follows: TGTGCCAGCAGCTTAAAAGGTGGACTAAGTCCGTACAATGAGCAGTTCTTC. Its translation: CASSLKGGLSPYNEQFF.

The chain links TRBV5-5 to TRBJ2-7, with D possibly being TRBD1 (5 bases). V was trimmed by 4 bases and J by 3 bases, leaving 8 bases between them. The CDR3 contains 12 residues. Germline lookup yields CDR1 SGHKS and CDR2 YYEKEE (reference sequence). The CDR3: CASSSQGYEQYV. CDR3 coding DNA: TGTGCCAGCAGCAGCCAGGGCTACGAGCAGTACGTC.

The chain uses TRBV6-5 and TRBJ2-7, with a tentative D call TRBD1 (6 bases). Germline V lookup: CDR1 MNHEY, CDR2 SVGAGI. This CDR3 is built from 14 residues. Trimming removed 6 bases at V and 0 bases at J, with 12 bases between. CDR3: CASSHDRYSYEQYV. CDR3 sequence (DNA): TGTGCCAGCAGCCACGACAGGTACTCCTACGAGCAGTACGTC.

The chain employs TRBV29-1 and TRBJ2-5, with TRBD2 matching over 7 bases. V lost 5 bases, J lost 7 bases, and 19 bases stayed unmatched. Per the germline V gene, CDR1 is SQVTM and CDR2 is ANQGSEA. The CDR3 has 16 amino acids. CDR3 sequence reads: CSVNAPPGGPGGTQYF. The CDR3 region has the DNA TGCAGCGTTAACGCCCCCCCGGGAGGTCCGGGTGGGACCCAGTACTTC.

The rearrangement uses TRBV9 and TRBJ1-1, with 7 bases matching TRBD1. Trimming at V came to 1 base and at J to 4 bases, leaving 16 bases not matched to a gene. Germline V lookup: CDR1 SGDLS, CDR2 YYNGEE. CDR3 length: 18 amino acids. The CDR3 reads CASSVLDGRGHRGTEAFF. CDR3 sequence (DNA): TGTGCCAGCAGCGTATTAGATGGGAGGGGGCATCGGGGCACTGAAGCTTTCTTT. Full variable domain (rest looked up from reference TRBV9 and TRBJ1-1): DSGVTQTPKHLITATGQRVTLRCSPRSGDLSVYWYQQSLDQGLQFLIQYYNGEERAKGNILERFSAQQFPDLHSELNLSSLELGDSALYFCASSVLDGRGHRGTEAFFGQGTRLTVV.

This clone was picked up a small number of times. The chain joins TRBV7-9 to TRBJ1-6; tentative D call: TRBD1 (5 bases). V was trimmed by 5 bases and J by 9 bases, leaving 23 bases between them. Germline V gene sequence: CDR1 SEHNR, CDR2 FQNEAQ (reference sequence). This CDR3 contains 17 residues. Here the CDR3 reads CASSPLSGGVDGSPLHF. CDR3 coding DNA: TGTGCCAGCAGCCCCCTCAGCGGAGGGGTTGATGGTTCACCCCTCCACTTT.

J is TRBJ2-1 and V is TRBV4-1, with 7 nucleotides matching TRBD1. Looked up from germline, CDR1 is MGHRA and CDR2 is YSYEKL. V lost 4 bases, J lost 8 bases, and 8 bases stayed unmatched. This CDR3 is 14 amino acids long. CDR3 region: CASSPRAGGHEQFF. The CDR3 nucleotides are TGCGCCAGCAGCCCAAGGGCAGGGGGTCATGAGCAGTTCTTC.

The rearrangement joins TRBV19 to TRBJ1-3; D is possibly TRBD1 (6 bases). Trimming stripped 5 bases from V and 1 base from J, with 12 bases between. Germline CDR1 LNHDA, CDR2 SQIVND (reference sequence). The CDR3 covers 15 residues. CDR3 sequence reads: CASSQTGTSGNTIYF. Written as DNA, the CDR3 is TGTGCCAGTAGTCAAACAGGGACATCTGGAAACACCATATATTTT.

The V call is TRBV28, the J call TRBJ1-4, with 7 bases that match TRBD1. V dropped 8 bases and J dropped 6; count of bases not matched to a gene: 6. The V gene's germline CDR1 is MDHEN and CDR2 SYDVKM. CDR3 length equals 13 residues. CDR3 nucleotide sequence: TGTGCCAGCCGGGGGAGGGGGCATGAAAAACTGTTTTTT. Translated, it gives CASRGRGHEKLFF.

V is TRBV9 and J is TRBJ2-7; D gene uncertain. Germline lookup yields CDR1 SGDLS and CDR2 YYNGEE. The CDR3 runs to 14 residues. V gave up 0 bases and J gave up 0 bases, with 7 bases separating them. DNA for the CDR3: TGTGCCAGCAGCGTAGCTGTCAGCTCCTACGAGCAGTACTTC. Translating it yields CASSVAVSSYEQYF.

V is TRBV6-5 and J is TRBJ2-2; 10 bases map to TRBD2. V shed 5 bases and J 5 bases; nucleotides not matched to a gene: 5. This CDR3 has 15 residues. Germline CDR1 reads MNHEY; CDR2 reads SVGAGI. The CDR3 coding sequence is TGTGCCAGCAGTCCACTAGCGGGGATTACCGGGGAGCTGTTTTTT. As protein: CASSPLAGITGELFF.

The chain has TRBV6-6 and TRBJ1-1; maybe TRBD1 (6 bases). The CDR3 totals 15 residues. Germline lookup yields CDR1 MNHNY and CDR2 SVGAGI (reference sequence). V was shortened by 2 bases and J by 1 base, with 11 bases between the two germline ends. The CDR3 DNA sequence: TGTGCCAGCAGTTACGCGACAGGTGGGAACACTGAAGCTTTCTTT. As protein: CASSYATGGNTEAFF.

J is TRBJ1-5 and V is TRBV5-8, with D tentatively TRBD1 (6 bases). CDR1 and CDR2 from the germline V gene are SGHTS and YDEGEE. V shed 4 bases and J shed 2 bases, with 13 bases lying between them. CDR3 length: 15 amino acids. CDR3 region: CASSIGGTGNQPQHF. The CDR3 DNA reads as TGTGCCAGCAGCATAGGGGGTACGGGCAATCAGCCCCAGCATTTT.

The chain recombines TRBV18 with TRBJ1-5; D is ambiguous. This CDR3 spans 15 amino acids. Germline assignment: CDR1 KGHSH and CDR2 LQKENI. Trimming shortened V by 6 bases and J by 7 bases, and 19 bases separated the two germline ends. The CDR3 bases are TGTGCCAGCTCCTTAGACCATAGCGGGAACCAGCCCCAGCATTTT. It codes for CASSLDHSGNQPQHF.

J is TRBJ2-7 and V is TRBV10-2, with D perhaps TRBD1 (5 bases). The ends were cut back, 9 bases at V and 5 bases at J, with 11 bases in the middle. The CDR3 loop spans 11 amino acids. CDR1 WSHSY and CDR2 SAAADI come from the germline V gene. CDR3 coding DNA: TGCGCCAGTCTGTGGGGCGACGAGCAGTACTTC. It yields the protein CASLWGDEQYF.

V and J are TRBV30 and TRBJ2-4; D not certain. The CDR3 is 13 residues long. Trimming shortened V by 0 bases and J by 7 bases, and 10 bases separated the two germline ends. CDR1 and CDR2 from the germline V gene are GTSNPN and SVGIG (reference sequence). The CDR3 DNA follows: TGTGCCTGGAGTGTGACTCAAGGGAACATTCAGTACTTC. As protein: CAWSVTQGNIQYF.

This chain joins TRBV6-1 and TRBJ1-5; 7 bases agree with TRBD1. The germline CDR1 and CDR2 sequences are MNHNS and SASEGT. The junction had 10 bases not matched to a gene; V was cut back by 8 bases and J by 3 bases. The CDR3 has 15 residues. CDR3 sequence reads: CASVRRDSSNQPQHF. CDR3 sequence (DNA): TGTGCCAGCGTTCGCCGGGACAGTTCCAATCAGCCCCAGCATTTT.

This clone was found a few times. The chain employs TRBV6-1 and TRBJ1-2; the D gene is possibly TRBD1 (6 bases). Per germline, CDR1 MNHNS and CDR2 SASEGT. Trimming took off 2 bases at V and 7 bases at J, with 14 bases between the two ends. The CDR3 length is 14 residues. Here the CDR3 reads CASSETRGWFGYTF. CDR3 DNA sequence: TGTGCCAGCAGTGAAACCAGGGGATGGTTTGGCTACACCTTC.

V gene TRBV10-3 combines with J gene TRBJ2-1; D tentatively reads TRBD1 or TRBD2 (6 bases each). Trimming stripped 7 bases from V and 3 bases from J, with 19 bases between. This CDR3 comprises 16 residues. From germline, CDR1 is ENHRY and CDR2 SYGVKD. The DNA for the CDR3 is TGTGCCATCACGAGGGGGGATGATCGACACTACAATGAGCAGTTCTTC. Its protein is CAITRGDDRHYNEQFF.

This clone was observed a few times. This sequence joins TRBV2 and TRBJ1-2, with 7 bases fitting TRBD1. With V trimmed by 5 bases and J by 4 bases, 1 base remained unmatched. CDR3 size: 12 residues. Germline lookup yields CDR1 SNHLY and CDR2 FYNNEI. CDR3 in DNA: TGTGCCAGCAGTTCAGGGGGCTATGGCTACACCTTC. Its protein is CASSSGGYGYTF.